The 18 T cell receptor beta chains presented below share a single source sample, sequenced in a study of blood T cells in healthy people across ages. Using a J-beta primer mix together with a sample-barcoded 5' primer, a second PCR was run for roughly 6 to 12 cycles. TCRdb used MiXCR to reprocess the 5' RACE reads, holding one entry per CDR3 protein. This sample has 1.5 million to 2 million distinct CDR3 sequences, with 40% to 55% found just once. Material for sequencing was blood. These receptors were taken from a woman between 40 and 50 years old in good health.

This chain connects TRBV2 to TRBJ1-2, with D possibly TRBD1 on 5 matching bases. Germline CDR1 and CDR2: SNHLY and FYNNEI. V lost 3 bases to trimming and J lost 8 bases, with 19 bases between them. This CDR3 spans 15 amino acids. CDR3 bases: TGTGCCAGCAGTGATCAACCTACCCAGGGAAGCGGCTACACCTTC. It yields the protein CASSDQPTQGSGYTF.

This sequence joins TRBV12-3 or TRBV12-4 and TRBJ2-4; D call uncertain. The CDR3 has 12 residues. V shed 7 bases and J shed 13 bases, with 17 bases lying between them. The CDR3 is CASTSRIGEQYF. The CDR3 nucleotides read TGTGCCAGCACCTCCAGAATCGGTGAGCAGTACTTC.

As for this clonotype: The junction shows a germline mismatch at one end, possibly a read error. V is TRBV20-1 and J is TRBJ2-1; 10 nucleotides match TRBD2. Germline CDR1 is DFQATT and CDR2 is SNEGSKA (reference sequence). The CDR3 runs to 16 residues. The CDR3 DNA reads TGCAGTGCTAGAGCCGCACTAGCGGGGCATTACAATGAGCAGTTATTC. Protein: CSARAALAGHYNEQLF.

The chain employs TRBV9 and TRBJ2-6; D is ambiguous. The V end lost 0 bases, the J end lost 0 bases, and 7 bases lay between the germline ends. The germline V gene has CDR1 SGDLS and CDR2 YYNGEE. CDR3 length: 16 residues. The CDR3 is CASSVGRSSGANVLTF. The DNA for the CDR3 is TGTGCCAGCAGCGTAGGTCGGAGCTCTGGGGCCAACGTCCTGACTTTC.

This clonotype has just a few counts. V is TRBV5-6 and J is TRBJ1-2; D remains ambiguous. There are 13 residues in the CDR3. Trimming left V 5 bases short and J 4 bases short, with 12 bases between. Germline CDR1 SGHDT, CDR2 YYEEEE. The CDR3 loop reads CASRENPFYGYTF. In DNA form, the CDR3 reads TGTGCCAGCAGGGAGAATCCGTTCTATGGCTACACCTTC.

The chain carries TRBV7-2 and TRBJ2-7, with 10 bases identical to TRBD2. V was pared by 5 bases and J by 0 bases, with 10 bases of the junction left unmatched. The CDR3 sequence is 17 residues long. CDR1 and CDR2 (germline): SGHTA, FQGNSA. CDR3 in amino acids: CASSPWASGGGSYEQYF. The CDR3 bases are TGTGCCAGCAGCCCTTGGGCTAGCGGGGGTGGCTCCTACGAGCAGTACTTC.

The chain has TRBV2 and TRBJ2-7; 13 nucleotides match TRBD2. Germline lookup yields CDR1 SNHLY and CDR2 FYNNEI. The ends lost 11 bases at V and 1 base at J; junction bases unmatched: 14. CDR3 length equals 17 residues. CDR3 in amino acids: CAGGGTSGVIPSYEQYF. The DNA for the CDR3 is TGTGCCGGAGGAGGGACTAGCGGGGTGATACCATCCTACGAGCAGTACTTC.

The table lists this clonotype with a few counts. The genes are TRBV13 and TRBJ1-2; D not certain. V dropped 0 bases and J dropped 6 bases, with 11 bases sitting between them. Germline CDR1 PRHDT, CDR2 FYEKMQ (reference sequence). The CDR3 sequence is 14 residues long. CDR3 sequence (DNA): TGTGCCAGCAGCTTAGGCGTCGGCTCAGATGGCTACACCTTC. Its protein product is CASSLGVGSDGYTF.

CDR3 DNA sequence: TGTGCCAGCAGTTCTCTCCTAGCGGGTTACCAAGAGACCCAGTACTTC. Translation: CASSSLLAGYQETQYF. The genes are TRBV28 and TRBJ2-5; the match to TRBD2 covers 8 bases. Trimming took 4 bases from V and 0 from J; bases not matched to a gene: 7. Germline CDR1 MDHEN, CDR2 SYDVKM. This CDR3 is 16 amino acids long.

In its sample, this clonotype was seen a few times. This rearrangement joins TRBV15 to TRBJ1-2; D is perhaps TRBD1 (5 bases). Trimming shortened V by 0 bases and J by 7 bases, and 15 bases separated the two germline ends. This CDR3 is built from 15 residues. Germline CDR1 reads LNHNV; CDR2 reads YYDKDF (reference sequence). The DNA of the CDR3 is TGTGCCACCAGCAGAGATTACGCACAGGAGGCTGGCTACACCTTC. Its translation: CATSRDYAQEAGYTF.

This clonotype showed up just a few times. The V call is TRBV2, the J call TRBJ2-7, with a weak D call TRBD1 (6 bases). Trimming stripped 4 bases from V and 3 bases from J, with 13 bases between. Germline V gene lookup returns CDR1 SNHLY and CDR2 FYNNEI. CDR3 size: 14 residues. This CDR3 is CASSVVTGGYEQYF. The CDR3 DNA is TGTGCCAGCAGTGTGGTGACAGGAGGCTACGAGCAGTACTTC.

This rearrangement joins TRBV20-1 to TRBJ2-7; 13 bases fit TRBD2. The DNA end lines up better with TRBJ2-5; the J call may be wrong. The CDR3 runs 16 residues. Germline CDR1 DFQATT, CDR2 SNEGSKA (reference sequence). In nucleotides, the CDR3 is TGCAGTGTCTCGACTAGCGGGGGGCCGGGGCTTAAGACCCAGTACTTC. This encodes CSVSTSGGPGLKTQYF.

V is TRBV7-9 and J is TRBJ1-4; 11 bases match TRBD1. The V gene's germline CDR1 is SEHNR and CDR2 FQNEAQ (reference sequence). The CDR3 contains 15 residues. V gave up 2 bases and J gave up 8 bases; unmatched junction bases: 4. The CDR3 region is CASSLLGQGEEKLFF. CDR3 coding DNA: TGTGCCAGCAGCTTATTGGGACAGGGGGAGGAAAAACTGTTTTTT.

CDR3 sequence: CASNPTGQGCGYTF. In nucleotides, the CDR3 is TGTGCCAGCAACCCGACGGGACAGGGATGTGGCTACACCTTC. The V gene is TRBV6-2 or TRBV6-3, the J gene TRBJ1-2, with 9 bases matching TRBD1. Unmatched junction bases numbered 10, after V lost 7 bases and J lost 7 bases. The CDR3 totals 14 residues. The germline V gene has CDR1 MNHEY and CDR2 SVGEGT.

In its sample, this clonotype was seen a few times. The chain recombines TRBV10-3 with TRBJ2-5; D unresolved. The V end lost 0 bases, the J end lost 4 bases, and 12 bases lay between the germline ends. Germline CDR1 ENHRY, CDR2 SYGVKD. This CDR3 contains 15 residues. In nucleotides, the CDR3 is TGTGCCATCAGTGAGTCGATGGGGATGCCAGAGACCCAGTACTTC. It is translated as CAISESMGMPETQYF.

This clonotype was seen at least ten times. The chain has TRBV5-1 and TRBJ1-6; 8 bases are a match to TRBD1. CDR3 length equals 14 residues. V was pared by 2 bases and J by 6 bases, with 1 base of the junction left unmatched. In germline, CDR1 is SGHRS, CDR2 YFSETQ. The CDR3 sequence: CASSFDRGNSPLHF. CDR3 nucleotides: TGCGCCAGCAGCTTCGACAGGGGTAATTCACCCCTCCACTTT.

The genes are TRBV5-1 and TRBJ2-5, with 7 bases fitting TRBD1. The CDR3 is 13 amino acids. Trimming removed 7 bases from V and 11 bases from J; junction bases left unmatched: 14. Germline V gives CDR1 SGHRS, CDR2 YFSETQ. The CDR3 DNA sequence: TGCGCCAGCTCCAACAGGGGCGACAATGAGCAGTACTTC. The encoded protein is CASSNRGDNEQYF.

In its sample, this clonotype was seen once. V gene TRBV6-6 combines with J gene TRBJ1-2; D is perhaps TRBD1 (6 bases). This CDR3 has 16 residues. Trimming stripped 0 bases from V and 4 bases from J, with 15 bases between. Germline CDR1 reads MNHNY; CDR2 reads SVGAGI (reference sequence). CDR3 residues: CASSYSAQGRSYGYTF. In DNA, the CDR3 is TGTGCCAGCAGTTACTCGGCGCAGGGGCGCAGCTATGGCTACACCTTC.